This T cell receptor beta chain was retrieved from a study of monozygotic twins with inflammatory bowel disease. General study points: A lone strong IBD-associated signal or clonotype found no support. People with IBD had fewer clonotypes in common with others than healthy twins did, especially with disease activity. Compared with healthy co-twins, IBD patients showed reduced TCRbeta repertoire diversity by inverse Simpson.

Details on this clonotype: Its antigen is currently unknown.

An amount of approximately 3,500 ng of total RNA was used for each TCR library. TCRdb reprocessed the 5' RACE reads, with one entry per CDR3 protein and no DNA. The specimen's table records just over 300,000 distinct CDR3 sequences. Germline loops: CDR1 SGHVS, CDR2 FQNEAQ. The CDR3 spans 14 residues. This TCR was sampled from a human donor with ulcerative colitis or Crohn's disease, or a healthy co-twin of an affected twin (not recorded which). This sequence joins TRBV7-8 and TRBJ1-1; as DNA is missing, the TRBD1 call by TCRdb cannot be tested. The sequenced sample was blood. CDR3 loop: CASSKGQGVAEAFF.